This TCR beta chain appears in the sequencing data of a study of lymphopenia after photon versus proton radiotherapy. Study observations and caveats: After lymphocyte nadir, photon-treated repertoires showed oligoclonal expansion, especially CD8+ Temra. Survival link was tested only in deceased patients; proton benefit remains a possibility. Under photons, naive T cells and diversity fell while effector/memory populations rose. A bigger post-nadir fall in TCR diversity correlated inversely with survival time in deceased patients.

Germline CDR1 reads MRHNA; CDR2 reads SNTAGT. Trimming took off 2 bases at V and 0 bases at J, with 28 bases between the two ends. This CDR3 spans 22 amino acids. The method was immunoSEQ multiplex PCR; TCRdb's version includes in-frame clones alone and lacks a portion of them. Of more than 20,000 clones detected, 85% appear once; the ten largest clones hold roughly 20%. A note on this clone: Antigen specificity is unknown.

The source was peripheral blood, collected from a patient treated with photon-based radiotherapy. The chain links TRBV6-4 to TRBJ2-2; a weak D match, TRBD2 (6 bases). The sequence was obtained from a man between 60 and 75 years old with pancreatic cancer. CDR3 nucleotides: TGTGCCAGCAGTGACCCGGATAGAAAGCGGGCCCCTTCTCCCCCGAACACCGGGGAGCTGTTTTTT. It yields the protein CASSDPDRKRAPSPPNTGELFF.